This passage covers 25 T cell receptor beta chains from one sample sequenced in a study of cytomegalovirus exposure and HLA in healthy donors. The PCR contained 60 Vbeta and 13 Jbeta primers. Repertoires were generated with immunoSEQ multiplex PCR, while TCRdb's copy carries only in-frame clones and drops some. This table has under 35,000 clones, 40% to 50% appearing once. Source material: PBMCs. The receptors come from a woman in her fifties or sixties in good health and CMV-seronegative.

Regarding this clone: The junction departs from germline at one end; a sequencing error may be responsible. The chain carries TRBV7-9 and TRBJ1-2; TRBD1 agrees at 9 bases. The CDR3 has 15 amino acids. The germline V gene has CDR1 SEHNR and CDR2 FQNEAQ (reference sequence). CDR3 region: CSSSWGTGRNYGYTF. CDR3 sequence (DNA): TGTTCCAGCAGTTGGGGGACAGGGCGAAACTATGGCTACACCTTC.

The chain combines TRBV6-5 with TRBJ1-5, with 8 positions matching TRBD1. V trimming: 6 bases; J trimming: 7 bases; junction bases outside the gene matches: 8. This CDR3 comprises 14 residues. Germline loops: CDR1 MNHEY, CDR2 SVGAGI. DNA for the CDR3: TGTGCCAGCAGCCCTGGACAGGGTCAACAGCCCCAGCATTTT. This codes for CASSPGQGQQPQHF.

This clone was seen a few times. The V and J genes are TRBV28 and TRBJ1-2; D ambiguous. V lost 2 bases and J 2 bases, leaving 9 bases between the germline ends. Germline loops: CDR1 MDHEN, CDR2 SYDVKM. CDR3 size: 14 residues. This chain's CDR3 is CASSLPGVNYGYTF. DNA for the CDR3: TGTGCCAGCAGTTTACCGGGAGTGAACTATGGCTACACCTTC.

In its sample, this clone was seen a few times. The chain is built from TRBV2 and TRBJ1-3; 9 positions agree with TRBD1. With 6 bases clipped from V and 3 bases from J, the junction kept 3 bases outside the gene matches. Per the germline V gene, CDR1 is SNHLY and CDR2 is FYNNEI. The CDR3 has 14 amino acids. The DNA of the CDR3 is TGTGCCAGCAGCCGGGACAGGGTTGGAAACACCATATATTTT. Translation: CASSRDRVGNTIYF.

The gene calls are TRBV9 and TRBJ2-5; the D gene is possibly TRBD2 (5 bases). The V gene lost 2 bases and the J gene lost 7 bases, with 15 bases spanning the gap. Per the germline V gene, CDR1 is SGDLS and CDR2 is YYNGEE. This CDR3 region has 14 residues. The CDR3 region has the DNA TGTGCCAGCAGCGTGAGGGCTAGCCCGGGGACCCAGTACTTC. It translates to CASSVRASPGTQYF.

CDR3 protein: CASSLGTIAKNIQYF. CDR3 sequence (DNA): TGCGCCAGCAGCTTGGGGACAATAGCCAAAAACATTCAGTACTTC. This chain joins TRBV5-1 and TRBJ2-4; tentative D call: TRBD1 (5 bases). CDR3 length equals 15 residues. CDR1 and CDR2 from the germline V gene are SGHRS and YFSETQ. Trimming removed 0 bases at V and 0 bases at J, with 7 bases between.

The chain uses TRBV19 and TRBJ2-1; TRBD2 matches 13 bases. The J segment lost 6 bases and the V segment lost 4 bases, leaving 3 bases of the junction unmatched. Germline values: CDR1 LNHDA, CDR2 SQIVND (reference sequence). The CDR3 covers 15 residues. The CDR3 loop is CASSTGTSGVNEQFF. In nucleotides, the CDR3 is TGTGCCAGTAGTACCGGGACTAGCGGGGTCAATGAGCAGTTCTTC. Supplemented by reference TRBV19 and TRBJ2-1, the full variable domain reads DGGITQSPKYLFRKEGQNVTLSCEQNLNHDAMYWYRQDPGQGLRLIYYSQIVNDFQKGDIAEGYSVSREKKESFPLTVTSAQKNPTAFYLCASSTGTSGVNEQFFGPGTRLTVL.

The rearrangement links TRBV2 to TRBJ1-5, with 7 bases aligning to TRBD1. J gave up 7 bases and V 4 bases, and 7 bases lay outside the gene matches. The CDR3 contains 14 residues. CDR1 SNHLY and CDR2 FYNNEI come from the germline V gene. This chain's CDR3 is CASSGETGAQPQHF. The CDR3 bases are TGTGCCAGCAGTGGGGAAACAGGGGCACAGCCCCAGCATTTT.

By sample fraction, this clone is medium-sized. The chain joins TRBV6-1 to TRBJ2-3; 11 positions match TRBD2. Germline assignment: CDR1 MNHNS and CDR2 SASEGT. The length of the CDR3 is 18 residues. Unmatched junction bases numbered 7, after V lost 2 bases and J lost 0 bases. DNA for the CDR3: TGTGCCAGCAGTGAAACAGGAATAGCGGGAGGGAGCACAGATACGCAGTATTTT. Protein sequence: CASSETGIAGGSTDTQYF.

The chain uses TRBV5-3 and TRBJ2-7; the D is unclear. Being an ORF, TRBV5-3 has a function that is uncertain. This CDR3 has 19 amino acids. V was clipped by 4 bases and J by 5 bases, with 31 bases between them. This chain's CDR3 is CARSTTMRFPITEKHEQYF. The CDR3 DNA reads TGTGCCAGAAGCACCACAATGAGGTTTCCGATCACGGAAAAACACGAGCAGTACTTC.

This chain uses TRBV7-9 with TRBJ2-7; 7 bases line up with TRBD1. Germline assignment: CDR1 SEHNR and CDR2 FQNEAQ (reference sequence). The CDR3 contains 14 residues. Trimming cost V 6 bases and J 6 bases; bases outside gene matches: 11. CDR3: CASREGRAGGEQYF. The CDR3 DNA sequence: TGTGCCAGCAGGGAAGGAAGGGCAGGGGGCGAGCAGTACTTC.

V and J are TRBV27 and TRBJ1-2; a possible D gene is TRBD1 (5 bases). The CDR3 has 13 amino acids. The germline V and J ends were trimmed by 6 bases and 3 bases, with 11 bases remaining between them. Germline V gives CDR1 MNHEY, CDR2 SMNVEV (reference sequence). The DNA for the CDR3 is TGTGCCAGCAGCCGTTTAGGGGACTATGGCTACACCTTC. Amino acid sequence: CASSRLGDYGYTF.

The table lists this clone with a count of one. The chain combines TRBV7-9 with TRBJ1-4; no reliable D call. The CDR3 spans 11 residues. Germline lookup yields CDR1 SEHNR and CDR2 FQNEAQ (reference sequence). Deletions cut 3 bases from V and 8 bases from J, with 4 bases between. CDR3 loop: CASSLREKLFF. The CDR3 nucleotides read TGTGCCAGCAGCTTGCGGGAAAAACTGTTTTTT. The full variable domain, rest sourced from reference TRBV7-9 and TRBJ1-4, is DTGVSQNPRHKITKRGQNVTFRCDPISEHNRLYWYRQTLGQGPEFLTYFQNEAQLEKSRLLSDRFSAERPKGSFSTLEIQRTEQGDSAMYLCASSLREKLFFGSGTQLSVL.

The chain is built from TRBV5-1 and TRBJ1-2; 9 bases fit TRBD1. Germline V lookup: CDR1 SGHRS, CDR2 YFSETQ. J was trimmed by 11 bases and V by 3 bases; bases with no gene match: 2. The CDR3 is made up of 11 amino acids. The CDR3 DNA follows: TGCGCCAGCAGCTGGGACAGGGATTACACCTTC. This codes for CASSWDRDYTF.

The chain carries TRBV28 and TRBJ2-7; D unclear. The CDR3 has 14 residues. Germline-derived CDR1 and CDR2 are MDHEN and SYDVKM. The V and J ends lost 2 bases and 2 bases respectively, with 10 bases between them. CDR3 sequence: CASSLISQPYEQYF. The CDR3 region has the DNA TGTGCCAGCAGTTTAATTAGCCAGCCCTACGAGCAGTACTTC.

This clone was seen a handful of times. This chain connects TRBV12-5 to TRBJ2-7, with TRBD2 matching 7 bases. Per germline, CDR1 LGHNT and CDR2 FRNRAP. V shed 0 bases and J 2 bases; nucleotides not matched to a gene: 7. There are 16 residues in the CDR3. As DNA, the CDR3 is TGTGCTAGTGGTTTGGTACTGGGGGGGAATCCCTACGAGCAGTACTTC. As protein: CASGLVLGGNPYEQYF.

The chain recombines TRBV19 with TRBJ2-3; TRBD1 matches 7 bases. The trim removed 4 bases at V and 0 bases at J, leaving 7 bases unmatched. This CDR3 comprises 16 residues. Germline V gene sequence: CDR1 LNHDA, CDR2 SQIVND (reference sequence). The CDR3 nucleotides are TGTGCCAGTAGTAGCAGGGGGAGTATGAGCACAGATACGCAGTATTTT. Protein product: CASSSRGSMSTDTQYF.

The chain has TRBV9 and TRBJ2-1, with TRBD2 matching over 11 bases. The CDR3 spans 14 residues. After removal of 1 base from V and 6 bases from J, the junction contained 0 bases not matched to a gene. CDR1 SGDLS and CDR2 YYNGEE come from the germline V gene. The CDR3 region has the DNA TGTGCCAGCAGCGTACTAGCGGGAGGCAATGAGCAGTTCTTC. Amino acid sequence: CASSVLAGGNEQFF.

The chain couples TRBV6-6 to TRBJ2-7, with D tentatively TRBD1 (6 bases). The CDR3 covers 13 residues. V lost 0 bases and J lost 6, with 9 bases in between. Germline V lookup: CDR1 MNHNY, CDR2 SVGAGI (reference sequence). As DNA, the CDR3 is TGTGCCAGCAGTTACTCGACAGGAGGCGAGCAGTACTTC. Translated: CASSYSTGGEQYF.

The chain has TRBV6-1 and TRBJ2-1; 11 nucleotides align to TRBD2. With 10 bases clipped from V and 3 bases from J, the junction kept 5 bases outside the gene matches. The CDR3 totals 14 residues. Germline V lookup: CDR1 MNHNS, CDR2 SASEGT. CDR3 residues: CATLLAGVYNEQFF. The CDR3 coding sequence is TGTGCCACCCTACTAGCGGGAGTCTACAATGAGCAGTTCTTC.

This clone was counted only a few times. The rearrangement joins TRBV6-1 to TRBJ2-7, with 14 bases aligning to TRBD2. The trim removed 3 bases at V and 4 bases at J, leaving 2 bases unmatched. Germline lookup yields CDR1 MNHNS and CDR2 SASEGT. This CDR3 region has 15 residues. The CDR3 DNA follows: TGTGCCAGCAGTGACAGGACTAGCGGGGGGTACGAGCAGTACTTC. Amino acid sequence: CASSDRTSGGYEQYF.

The rearrangement uses TRBV6-6 and TRBJ2-7; D uncertain. Trimming cost V 0 bases and J 0 bases, with 12 bases left between them. Per germline, CDR1 MNHNY and CDR2 SVGAGI (reference sequence). The CDR3 runs to 16 residues. The CDR3 protein is CASSYSPLSNSYEQYF. CDR3 nucleotide sequence: TGTGCCAGCAGTTACTCCCCCCTGAGTAACTCCTACGAGCAGTACTTC.

The chain carries TRBV29-1 and TRBJ2-2, with TRBD1 matching 10 bases. Germline V gene data show CDR1 as SQVTM and CDR2 as ANQGSEA. This CDR3 has 14 amino acids. J was trimmed by 6 bases and V by 2 bases; bases with no gene match: 3. The CDR3 sequence: CSVESGQGAGELFF. Written as DNA, the CDR3 is TGCAGCGTTGAAAGTGGACAGGGGGCCGGGGAGCTGTTTTTT.

This clone turned up a few times. The chain has TRBV11-3 and TRBJ2-1; TRBD2 agrees at 12 bases. Trimming removed 5 bases from V and 6 bases from J; junction bases left unmatched: 5. This CDR3 spans 15 amino acids. Germline V lookup: CDR1 SGHNT, CDR2 YENEEA. CDR3: CASSPRLAGANEQFF. CDR3 nucleotides: TGTGCCAGCAGCCCCCGACTAGCGGGAGCCAATGAGCAGTTCTTC.

The gene calls are TRBV7-3 and TRBJ2-5; 8 bases map to TRBD1. This CDR3 spans 13 amino acids. Germline V gives CDR1 SGHTA, CDR2 FQGTGA. The V gene end was trimmed by 2 bases and the J gene end by 7 bases; junction bases not matched to a gene: 3. Here the CDR3 reads CASSLGQGGTQYF. The CDR3 bases are TGTGCCAGCAGCTTAGGACAGGGAGGGACCCAGTACTTC.